This T cell receptor beta chain was recorded in a study of T cells in Graves' hyperthyroidism and ophthalmopathy. Regions amplified from RNA transcripts were the TCR beta CDR3 regions. RT-PCR in the first round (using the HTBI primer set) targeted the TCR CDR3. One entry per CDR3 protein results from TCRdb running MiXCR on the multiplex PCR reads. The data show 600,000 to 850,000 distinct CDR3 sequences, roughly 20% seen once. V lost 6 bases, J lost 1 base, and 15 bases stayed unmatched. Germline V gene lookup returns CDR1 LGHNA and CDR2 YSLEER. CDR3 length equals 19 residues. Blood sampling occurred at first hyperthyroidism diagnosis, ahead of any ophthalmopathy symptoms.

The chain uses TRBV4-3 and TRBJ2-3; 11 nucleotides agree with TRBD2. The TCR originated in a woman between 50 and 59 years old with Graves' hyperthyroidism that later progressed to Graves' ophthalmopathy. The specimen sequenced was blood. CDR3 sequence (DNA): TGCGCCAGCAGGGGGACCCACAGGTCACTAGCGGGGGGCACAGATACGCAGTATTTT. Translating gives CASRGTHRSLAGGTDTQYF.